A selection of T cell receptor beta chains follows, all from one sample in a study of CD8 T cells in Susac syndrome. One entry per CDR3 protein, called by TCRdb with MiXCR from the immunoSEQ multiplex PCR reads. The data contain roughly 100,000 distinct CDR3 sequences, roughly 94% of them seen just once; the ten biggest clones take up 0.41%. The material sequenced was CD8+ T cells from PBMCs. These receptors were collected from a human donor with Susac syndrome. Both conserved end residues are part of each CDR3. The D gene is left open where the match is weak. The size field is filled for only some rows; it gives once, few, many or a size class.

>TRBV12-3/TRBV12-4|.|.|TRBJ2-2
TGTGCCAGCAGTTTAGGGATAGCGGCACCGATGGAGCTGTTTTTT
CASSLGIAAPMELFF
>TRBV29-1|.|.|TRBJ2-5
TGCAGCGTTGAAGGCGAGGTCGGGGTAGGATCGGAGACCCAGTACTTC
CSVEGEVGVGSETQYF
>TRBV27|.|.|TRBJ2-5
TGTGCCAGCAGTCCTGGAGGGGCAGGGATTAGGACCCAGTACTTC
CASSPGGAGIRTQYF
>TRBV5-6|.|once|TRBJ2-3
TGTGCCAGCAGCTTGGCTCGTTGGACCGGGGCGGATACGCAGTATTTT
CASSLARWTGADTQYF
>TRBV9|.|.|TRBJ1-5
TGTGCCAGCAGCCCGGAAAGTCTGGCGCCTAATCAGCCCCAGCATTTT
CASSPESLAPNQPQHF
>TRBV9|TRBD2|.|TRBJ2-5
TGTGCCAGCAGCGTAGGTCTAGCGGGGGCCGAGAGTCAAGAGACCCAGTACTTC
CASSVGLAGAESQETQYF
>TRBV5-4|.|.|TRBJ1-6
TGTGCCAGCAGCTTAATAGACGAAATCTATAATTCACCCCTCCACTTT
CASSLIDEIYNSPLHF
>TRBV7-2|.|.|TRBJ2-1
TGTGCCAGCAGCTTAAACCAAGGGGTCGATGAGCAGTTCTTC
CASSLNQGVDEQFF
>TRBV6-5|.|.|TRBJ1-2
TGTGCCAGCAGTTTGGACGGGGAAGGCTACACCTTC
CASSLDGEGYTF
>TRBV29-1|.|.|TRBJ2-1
TGCAGCGTTGACGGGCCGGGGATTTATGAGTTCTTC
CSVDGPGIYEFF
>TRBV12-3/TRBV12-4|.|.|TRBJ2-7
TGTGCCAGCAGCCGAAGGGAGGCGGGCTACGAGCAGTACTTC
CASSRREAGYEQYF
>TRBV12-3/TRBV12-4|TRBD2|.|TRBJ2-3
TGTGCCAGCAGTTTCGGGGGGGGAGATACGCAGTATTTT
CASSFGGGDTQYF
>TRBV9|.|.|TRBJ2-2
TGTGCCTCGAGGGACGGGAACACCGGGGAGCTGTTTTTT
CASRDGNTGELFF
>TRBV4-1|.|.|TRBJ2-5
TGCGCCAGCAGCCATAGCGGAGGAGAGACCCAGTACTTC
CASSHSGGETQYF
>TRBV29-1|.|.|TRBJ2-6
TGCAGCGTCCTGGAGGGTCTGAAATCTGGGGCCAACGTCCTGACTTTC
CSVLEGLKSGANVLTF
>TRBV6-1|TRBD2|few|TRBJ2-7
TGTGCCAGCAGGATCGGACTAGCGGGTTACTACGAGCAGTACTTC
CASRIGLAGYYEQYF
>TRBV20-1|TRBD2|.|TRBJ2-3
TGCAGTGCTAGAGACCTAGCGGGGGGGGCCACAGATACGCAGTATTTT
CSARDLAGGATDTQYF
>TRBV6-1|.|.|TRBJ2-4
TGTGCCAGCAGTGCAACGGATCTAGCCAAAAACATTCAGTACTTC
CASSATDLAKNIQYF
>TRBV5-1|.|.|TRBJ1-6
TGCGCCAGCAGTGAGACAGCCGAGGGGGGCTCCTATAATTCACCCCTCCACTTT
CASSETAEGGSYNSPLHF
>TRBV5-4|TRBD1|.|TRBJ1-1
TGTGCCAGCAGCCTGGGACAGGGGACCCACACTGAAGCTTTCTTT
CASSLGQGTHTEAFF
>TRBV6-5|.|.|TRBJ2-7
TGTGCCAGCAGTTACGGGGATGGCGAGCAGTACTTC
CASSYGDGEQYF
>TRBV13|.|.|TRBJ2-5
TGTGCCAGCAGCCCGCCAGGCAGGAAAGAGACCCAGTACTTC
CASSPPGRKETQYF
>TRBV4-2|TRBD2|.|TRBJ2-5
TGTGCCAGCAGCAGCGGGGGGCTCCAAGAGACCCAGTACTTC
CASSSGGLQETQYF
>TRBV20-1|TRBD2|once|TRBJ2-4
TGCAGTGCTAACCTGCTAGCGGATAAAAACATTCAGTACTTC
CSANLLADKNIQYF
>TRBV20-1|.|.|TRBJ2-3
TGCAGTGCTCGGGGACCCCCGGGGGATACGCAGTATTTT
CSARGPPGDTQYF
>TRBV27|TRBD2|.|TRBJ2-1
TGTGCCAGCAGTCCCCCGGCTAGCGGGGGAAACAATGAGCAGTTCTTC
CASSPPASGGNNEQFF
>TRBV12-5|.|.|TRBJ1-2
TGTGCTAGTGGTTTAGGGGGGGATGGCTACACCTTC
CASGLGGDGYTF
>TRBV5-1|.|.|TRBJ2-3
TGCGCCAGCAGCTTCCGGGACCCGAGCACAGATACGCAGTATTTT
CASSFRDPSTDTQYF
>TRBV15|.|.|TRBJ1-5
TGTGCCACCAGCAGAGCTAGGGGAAGTCAGCCCCAGCATTTT
CATSRARGSQPQHF
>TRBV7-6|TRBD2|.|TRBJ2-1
TGTGCCAGCAGCCGCCCGGGACTAGCGGGTTTGAATGAGCAGTTCTTC
CASSRPGLAGLNEQFF
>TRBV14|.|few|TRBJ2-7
TGTGCCAGCAGCCAGGGGACCTACGAGCAGTACTTC
CASSQGTYEQYF
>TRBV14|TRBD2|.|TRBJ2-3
TGTGCCAGCAGCCAACCTAGCGGGGGGACAGATACGCAGTATTTT
CASSQPSGGTDTQYF
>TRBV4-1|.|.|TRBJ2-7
TGCGCCAGCAGCCCGGGGGAATGGCAATCCTACGAGCAGTACTTC
CASSPGEWQSYEQYF
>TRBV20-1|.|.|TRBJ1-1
TGCAGTGCAATGAACAGGGCCGACACTGAAGCTTTCTTT
CSAMNRADTEAFF
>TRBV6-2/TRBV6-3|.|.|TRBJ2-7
TGTGCCAGCAGTTACTCAGGCGGTACCTACGAGCAGTACTTC
CASSYSGGTYEQYF
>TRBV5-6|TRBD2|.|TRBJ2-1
TGTGCCAGCAGCCTGGGGACTAGCGGTCCGGATGAGCAGTTCTTC
CASSLGTSGPDEQFF
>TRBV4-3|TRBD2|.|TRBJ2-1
TGCGCCAGCAGCCAAGATAGGGCGACTAGCGGGGACGGTGAGCAGTTCTTC
CASSQDRATSGDGEQFF
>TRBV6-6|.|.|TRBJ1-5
TGTGCCAGCAGCTTTGGACAGCTTAGCAATCAGCCCCAGCATTTT
CASSFGQLSNQPQHF
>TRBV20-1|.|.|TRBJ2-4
TGCAGTGCTGGGGCGGGACAGAAAAACATTCAGTACTTC
CSAGAGQKNIQYF
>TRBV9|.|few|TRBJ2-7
TGTGCCAGCAGCGGGACGACCTACGAGCAGTACTTC
CASSGTTYEQYF
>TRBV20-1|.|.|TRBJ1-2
TGCAGTGCTAGGGGGCAGGGGCGCTCCTATGGCTACACCTTC
CSARGQGRSYGYTF
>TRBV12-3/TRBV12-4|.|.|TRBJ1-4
TGTGCCAGCAGTTTAATCCCGCGTGAAAAACTGTTTTTT
CASSLIPREKLFF
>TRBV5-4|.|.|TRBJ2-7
TGTGCCAGCAGCTTGGGTCCGGGGGACCCCTACGAGCAGTACTTC
CASSLGPGDPYEQYF
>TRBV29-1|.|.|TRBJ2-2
TGCAGCGTCGACAGACCGAACACCGGGGAGCTGTTTTTT
CSVDRPNTGELFF
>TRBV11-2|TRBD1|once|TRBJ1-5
TGTGCCAGCAGCGAACGGACAGGGAGCAATCAGCCCCAGCATTTT
CASSERTGSNQPQHF
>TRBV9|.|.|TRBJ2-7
TGTGCCAGCAGCGTAGAGGGGTCTTATGACGAGCAGTACTTC
CASSVEGSYDEQYF
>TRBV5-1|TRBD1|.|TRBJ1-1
TGCGCCAGCAGCTGGGACAGGGCCACTGAAGCTTTCTTT
CASSWDRATEAFF
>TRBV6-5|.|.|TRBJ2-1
TGTGCCAGCACCGCTTCTTACTCCTACAATGAGCAGTTCTTC
CASTASYSYNEQFF
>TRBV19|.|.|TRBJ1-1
TGTGCCAGTAGTACGGGACGCTACGTGAACACTGAAGCTTTCTTT
CASSTGRYVNTEAFF
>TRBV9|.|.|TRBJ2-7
TGTGCCAGCAGCCCACCCAATGGGGAGCAGTACTTC
CASSPPNGEQYF
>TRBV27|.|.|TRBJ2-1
TGTGCCAGCAGTTTACAGGGATTCTACAATGAGCAGTTCTTC
CASSLQGFYNEQFF
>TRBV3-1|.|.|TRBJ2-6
TGTGCCAGCAGCCAAGAAACTCGCAGGGGCACTACCGGGGCCAACGTCCTGACTTTC
CASSQETRRGTTGANVLTF
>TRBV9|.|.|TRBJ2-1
TGTGCCAGCAGCCCTGAGGGGATCACCTACAATGAGCAGTTCTTC
CASSPEGITYNEQFF